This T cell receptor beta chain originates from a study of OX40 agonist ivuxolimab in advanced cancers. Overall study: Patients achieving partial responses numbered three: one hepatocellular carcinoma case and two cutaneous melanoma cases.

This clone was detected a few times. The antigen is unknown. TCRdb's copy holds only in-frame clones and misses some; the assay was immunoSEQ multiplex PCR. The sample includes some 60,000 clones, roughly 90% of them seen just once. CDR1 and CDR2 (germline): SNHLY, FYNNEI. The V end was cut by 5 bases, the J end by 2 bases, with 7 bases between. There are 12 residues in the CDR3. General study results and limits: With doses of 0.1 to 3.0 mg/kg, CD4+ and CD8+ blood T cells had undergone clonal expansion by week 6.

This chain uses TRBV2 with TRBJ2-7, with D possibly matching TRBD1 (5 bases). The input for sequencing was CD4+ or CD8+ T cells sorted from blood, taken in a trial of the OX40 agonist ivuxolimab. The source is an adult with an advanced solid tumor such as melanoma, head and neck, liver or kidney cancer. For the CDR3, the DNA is TGTGCCAGCAGTCTGACAGCCTACGAGCAGTACTTC. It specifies CASSLTAYEQYF.